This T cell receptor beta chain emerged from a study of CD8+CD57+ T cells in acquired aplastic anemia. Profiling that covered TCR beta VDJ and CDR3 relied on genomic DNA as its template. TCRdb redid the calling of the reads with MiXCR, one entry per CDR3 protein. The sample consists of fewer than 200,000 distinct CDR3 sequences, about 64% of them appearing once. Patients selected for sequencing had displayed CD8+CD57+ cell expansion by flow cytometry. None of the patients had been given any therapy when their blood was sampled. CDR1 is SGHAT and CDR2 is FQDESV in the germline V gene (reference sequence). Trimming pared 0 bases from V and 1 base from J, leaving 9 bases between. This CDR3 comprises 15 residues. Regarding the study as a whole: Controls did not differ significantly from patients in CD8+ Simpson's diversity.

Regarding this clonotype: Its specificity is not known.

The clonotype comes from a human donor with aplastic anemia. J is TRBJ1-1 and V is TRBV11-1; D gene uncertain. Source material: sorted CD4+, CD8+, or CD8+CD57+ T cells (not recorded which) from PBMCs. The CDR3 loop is CASSLAPGSNTEAFF. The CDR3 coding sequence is TGTGCCAGCAGCTTAGCCCCAGGCTCGAACACTGAAGCTTTCTTT.